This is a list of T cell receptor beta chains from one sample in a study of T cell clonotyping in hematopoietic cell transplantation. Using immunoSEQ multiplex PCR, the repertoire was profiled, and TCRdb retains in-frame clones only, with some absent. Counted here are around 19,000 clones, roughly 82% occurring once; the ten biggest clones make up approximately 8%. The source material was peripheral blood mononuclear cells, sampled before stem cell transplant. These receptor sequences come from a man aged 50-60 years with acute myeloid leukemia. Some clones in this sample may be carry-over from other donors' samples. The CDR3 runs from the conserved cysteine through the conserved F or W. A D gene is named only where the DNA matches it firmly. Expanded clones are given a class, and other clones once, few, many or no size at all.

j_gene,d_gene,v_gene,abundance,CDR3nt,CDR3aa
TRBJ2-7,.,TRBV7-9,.,TGTGCCAGCAGCTCCCTTGGGACGGGCTCCTACGAGCAGTACTTC,CASSSLGTGSYEQYF
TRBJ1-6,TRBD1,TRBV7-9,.,TGTGCCAGCAGCTCCTTGGACAGGCCGTCTCACTTT,CASSSLDRPSHF
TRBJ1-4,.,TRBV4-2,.,TGTGCCAGCAGCCAAGAAGTGAGCGGGGCCCTGGAGGAAAAACTGTTTTTT,CASSQEVSGALEEKLFF
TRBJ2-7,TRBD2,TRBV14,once,TGTGCCAGCAGCCAAGTGGCGGGGGTGTCCCTGGAGCAGTACTTC,CASSQVAGVSLEQYF
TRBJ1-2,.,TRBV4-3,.,TGCGCCAGCAGCCCCTCCAGGGTACGGGGAGGCTACACCTTC,CASSPSRVRGGYTF
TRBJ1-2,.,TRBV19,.,TGTGCCAGTAGTATCGCAAGAAACTATGGCTACACCTTC,CASSIARNYGYTF
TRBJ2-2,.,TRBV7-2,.,TGTGCCAGCACCCCCAAGGGCGGAACCGGGGAGCTGTTTTTT,CASTPKGGTGELFF
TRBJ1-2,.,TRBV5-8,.,TGTGCCAGCAGCACTGACAGTCCTGGCTACACCTTC,CASSTDSPGYTF
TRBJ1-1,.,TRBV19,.,TGTGCCAGTAGTCCTTCTCCGGGGGGAGGGCGAGCTTTCTTT,CASSPSPGGGRAFF
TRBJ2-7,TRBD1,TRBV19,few,TGTGCCAGTAGTCCGCGACAGGGGCAGTGGGAGCAGTACTTC,CASSPRQGQWEQYF
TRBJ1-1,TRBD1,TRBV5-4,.,TGTGCCAGCCGTATCCAGGGGGTGGGCACTGAAGCTTTCTTT,CASRIQGVGTEAFF
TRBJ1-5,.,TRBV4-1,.,TGCGCCAGCAGCCAAGGAAATCAGCCCCAGCATTTT,CASSQGNQPQHF
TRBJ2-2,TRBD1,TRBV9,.,TGTGCCAGCAGCGTATCAGGGGGCGCCGACACCGGGGAGCTGTTTTTT,CASSVSGGADTGELFF
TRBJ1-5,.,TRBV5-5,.,TGTGCCAGCAGCTTGGGGGTGAACAATCAGCCCCAGCATTTT,CASSLGVNNQPQHF
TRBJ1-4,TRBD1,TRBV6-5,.,TGTGCCAGCACGGTCGGGCAGGGGGGAAAACTGTTTTTT,CASTVGQGGKLFF
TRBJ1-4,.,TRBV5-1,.,TGCGCCAGCCGGGGCCTTGGGGCTGAAAAACTGTTTTTT,CASRGLGAEKLFF
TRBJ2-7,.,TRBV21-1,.,TGTGCCAGCAGCCCCCGGGGTAGCGGGATCCCACTTTGGTACGAGCAGTACTTC,CASSPRGSGIPLWYEQYF
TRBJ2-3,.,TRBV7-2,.,TGTGCCAGCAGCTTACGGTTTCGGGGGGCTGCCACAGATACGCAGTATTTT,CASSLRFRGAATDTQYF
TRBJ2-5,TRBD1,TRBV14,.,TGTGCCAGCAGCCAAGAAAGGACAGGAATCCAAGAGACCCAGTACTTC,CASSQERTGIQETQYF
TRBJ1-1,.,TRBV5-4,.,TGTGCCAGCAGCTTGTCAGGGGAACACGGTGAAGCTTTCTTT,CASSLSGEHGEAFF
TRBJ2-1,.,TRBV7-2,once,TGTGCCAGCAGCCCTAGTGTTGGGGCGGCGAGGGCAATCGTGCAGTTCTTC,CASSPSVGAARAIVQFF
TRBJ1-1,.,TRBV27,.,TGTGCCAGCAGTCCCCTCAGCTGGGGTGAAGCTTTCTTT,CASSPLSWGEAFF
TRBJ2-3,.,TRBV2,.,TGTGCCAGCAGTGAACCTTTCACAGATACGCAGTATTTT,CASSEPFTDTQYF
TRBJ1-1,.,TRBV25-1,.,TGTGCCAGCAGTGAACAGGGAGGGGCCACTGAAGCTTTCTTT,CASSEQGGATEAFF
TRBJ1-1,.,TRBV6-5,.,TGTGCCAGCAGAACCCGGGAAAAAGCTTTCTTT,CASRTREKAFF
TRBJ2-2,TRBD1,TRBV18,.,TGTGCCAGCTCACCGCCGACAGGGGTAGACACCGGGGAGCTGTTTTTT,CASSPPTGVDTGELFF
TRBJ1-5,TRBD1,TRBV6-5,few,TGTGCCAGCAGTACGGGACAGGGAGTCGGACCCCAGCATTTT,CASSTGQGVGPQHF
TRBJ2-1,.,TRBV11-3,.,TGTGCCAGCAGCTTAGGGCAGCCCAACAATGAGCAGTTCTTC,CASSLGQPNNEQFF
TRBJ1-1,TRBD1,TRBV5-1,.,TGCGCCAGCAGCTACCGGGACAGGGGCACTGAAGCTTTCTTT,CASSYRDRGTEAFF
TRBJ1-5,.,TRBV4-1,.,TGCGCCAGCAGCCAAGATCGTTCCACCTATAGCAATCAGCCCCAGCATTTT,CASSQDRSTYSNQPQHF
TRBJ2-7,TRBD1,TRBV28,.,TGTGCCAGCAGTTTAGTTAGGGGGCCGCAGTACTTC,CASSLVRGPQYF
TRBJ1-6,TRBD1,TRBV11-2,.,TGTGCCAGCAGCCATAAGGGGACAGGGGTTTCGAATTCACCCCTCCACTTT,CASSHKGTGVSNSPLHF
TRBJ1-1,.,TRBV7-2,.,TGTGCCAGCAGCCCAAATATTGGGGTAGGGCGATTGAACACTGAAGCTTTCTTT,CASSPNIGVGRLNTEAFF
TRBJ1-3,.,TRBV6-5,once,TGTGCCAGCAGTTACAGAGGGGAGAAGGATGGAAACACCATATATTTT,CASSYRGEKDGNTIYF
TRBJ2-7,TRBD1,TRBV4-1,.,TGCGCCAGCAGCCGGAGACAGGGGGCTTCCTACGAGCAGTACTTC,CASSRRQGASYEQYF
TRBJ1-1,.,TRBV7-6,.,TGTGCCAGCAGCTTAGGAGTAGCTAGAGCTGAAGCTTTCTTT,CASSLGVARAEAFF
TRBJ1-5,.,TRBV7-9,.,TGTGCCAGCAGCTTAGAACAGGGCCCTAATAGCAATCAGCCCCAGCATTTT,CASSLEQGPNSNQPQHF
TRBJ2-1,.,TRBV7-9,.,TGTGCCAGCAGCTTCCGTCCCGTCGATGAGCAGTTCTTC,CASSFRPVDEQFF
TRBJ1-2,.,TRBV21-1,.,TGTGCCAGCAGCCGGCGGACAGGGCTATGGAACTATGGCTACACCTTC,CASSRRTGLWNYGYTF
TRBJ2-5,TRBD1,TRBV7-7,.,TGTGCCAGCAGCTTAGGGGGACAGCGGCAAGAGACCCAGTACTTC,CASSLGGQRQETQYF
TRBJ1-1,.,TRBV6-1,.,TGTGCCAGCACCAACAGGGCCAGTGAAGCTTTCTTT,CASTNRASEAFF
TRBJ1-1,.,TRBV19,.,TGTGCCAGTAGCATGACAGTAGTGGGTGAAGCTTTCTTT,CASSMTVVGEAFF
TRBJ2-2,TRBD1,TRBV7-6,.,TGTGCCAGCAGCTTAAGGACAGGGGCGAACACCGGGGAGCTGTTTTTT,CASSLRTGANTGELFF
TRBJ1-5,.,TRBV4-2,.,TGTGCCAGCAGCCAAGAGAACAGGGCTAATCAGCCCCAGCATTTT,CASSQENRANQPQHF
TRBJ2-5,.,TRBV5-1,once,TGCGCCAGCAGCTTGTGGGGGGCGGTACAAGAGACCCAGTACTTC,CASSLWGAVQETQYF
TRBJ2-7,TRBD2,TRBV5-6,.,TGTGCCAGCAGCCCCGAGGGGCGGGGGGGCCAAAAAGAGCAGTACTTC,CASSPEGRGGQKEQYF
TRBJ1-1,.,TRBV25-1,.,TGTGCCAGCAGTAATACAGGGAGAACTGAAGCTTTCTTT,CASSNTGRTEAFF
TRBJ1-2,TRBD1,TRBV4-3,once,TGCGCCAGCAGCCAAGATTCGGCGGACAGGGGGTCTGGCTACACCTTC,CASSQDSADRGSGYTF
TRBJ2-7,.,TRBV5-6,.,TGTGCCAGCAGCTTGGGAGGGGACACCTACGAGCAGTACTTC,CASSLGGDTYEQYF
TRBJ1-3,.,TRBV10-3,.,TGTGCCATCAGTGACACCGCCGGAAACACCATATATTTT,CAISDTAGNTIYF
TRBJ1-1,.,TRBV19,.,TGTGCCAGTAGTATTACAGGGCTCGACACTGAAGCTTTCTTT,CASSITGLDTEAFF
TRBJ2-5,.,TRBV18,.,TGTGCCAGCTCACCAAGCTCCACGGGACAAGAGACCCAGTACTTC,CASSPSSTGQETQYF